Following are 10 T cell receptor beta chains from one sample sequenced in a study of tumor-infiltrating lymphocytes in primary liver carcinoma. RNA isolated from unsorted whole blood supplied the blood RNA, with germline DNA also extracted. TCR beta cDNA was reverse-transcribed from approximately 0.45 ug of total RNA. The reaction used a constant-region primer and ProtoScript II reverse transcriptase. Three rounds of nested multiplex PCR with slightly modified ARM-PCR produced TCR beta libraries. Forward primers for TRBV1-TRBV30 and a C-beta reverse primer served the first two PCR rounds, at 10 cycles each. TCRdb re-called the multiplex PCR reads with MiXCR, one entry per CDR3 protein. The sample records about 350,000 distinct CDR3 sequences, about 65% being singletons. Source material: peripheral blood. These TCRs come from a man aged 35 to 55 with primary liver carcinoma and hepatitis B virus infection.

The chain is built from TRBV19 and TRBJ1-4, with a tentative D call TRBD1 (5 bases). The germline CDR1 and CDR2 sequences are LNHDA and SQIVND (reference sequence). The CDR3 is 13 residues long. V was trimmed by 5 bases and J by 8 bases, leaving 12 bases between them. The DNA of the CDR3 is TGTGCCAGTAGTTTCGGGGCATGGGAAAAACTGTTTTTT. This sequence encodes CASSFGAWEKLFF.

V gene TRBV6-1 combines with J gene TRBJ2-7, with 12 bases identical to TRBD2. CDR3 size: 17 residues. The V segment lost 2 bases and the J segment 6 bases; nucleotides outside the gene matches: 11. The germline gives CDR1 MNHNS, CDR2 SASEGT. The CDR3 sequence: CASSERAPSGRVTEQYF. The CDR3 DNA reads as TGTGCCAGCAGTGAAAGAGCTCCTAGCGGGAGGGTTACCGAGCAGTACTTC.

CDR3 nucleotides: TGTGCCAGCAGCTCGGCAGAGGGGACAGAGGATCACGGGGAGCTGTTTTTT. Translated: CASSSAEGTEDHGELFF. This sequence joins TRBV11-2 and TRBJ2-2, with 7 bases fitting TRBD1. V was clipped by 4 bases and J by 7 bases; unmatched bases: 15. CDR1 SGHAT and CDR2 FQNNGV come from the germline V gene. The CDR3 runs 17 residues.

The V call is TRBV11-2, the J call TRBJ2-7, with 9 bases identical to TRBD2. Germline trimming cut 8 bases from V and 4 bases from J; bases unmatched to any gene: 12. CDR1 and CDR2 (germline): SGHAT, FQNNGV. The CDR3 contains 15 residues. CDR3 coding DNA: TGTGCCAGCGGCTCTGTAGCGGGGGCCTCATACGAGCAGTACTTC. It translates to CASGSVAGASYEQYF.

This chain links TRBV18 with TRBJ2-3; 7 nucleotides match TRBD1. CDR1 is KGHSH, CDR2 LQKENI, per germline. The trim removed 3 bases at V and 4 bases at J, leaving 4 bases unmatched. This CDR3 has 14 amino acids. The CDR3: CASSPWQGADTQYF. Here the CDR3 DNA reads TGTGCCAGCTCACCGTGGCAGGGGGCAGATACGCAGTATTTT.

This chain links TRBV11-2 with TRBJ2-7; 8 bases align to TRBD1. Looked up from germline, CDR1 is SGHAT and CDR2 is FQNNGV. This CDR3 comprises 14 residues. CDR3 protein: CTSSLYRGTYEQYF. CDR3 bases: TGTACTAGCAGCCTCTACAGGGGGACCTACGAGCAGTACTTC.

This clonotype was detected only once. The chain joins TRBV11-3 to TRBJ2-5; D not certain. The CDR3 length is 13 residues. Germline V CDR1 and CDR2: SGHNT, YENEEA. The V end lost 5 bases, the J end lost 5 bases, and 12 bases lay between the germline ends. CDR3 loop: CASSPVTEETQYF. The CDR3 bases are TGTGCCAGCAGCCCCGTGACCGAGGAGACCCAGTACTTC.

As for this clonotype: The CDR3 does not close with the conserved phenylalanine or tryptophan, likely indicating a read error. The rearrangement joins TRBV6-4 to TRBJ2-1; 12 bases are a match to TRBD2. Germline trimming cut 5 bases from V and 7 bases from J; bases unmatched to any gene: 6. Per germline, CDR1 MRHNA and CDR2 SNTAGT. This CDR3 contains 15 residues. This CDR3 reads CASSMLAGGPNEQFS. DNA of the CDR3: TGTGCCAGCAGTATGCTAGCGGGAGGGCCTAATGAGCAGTTCTCC.

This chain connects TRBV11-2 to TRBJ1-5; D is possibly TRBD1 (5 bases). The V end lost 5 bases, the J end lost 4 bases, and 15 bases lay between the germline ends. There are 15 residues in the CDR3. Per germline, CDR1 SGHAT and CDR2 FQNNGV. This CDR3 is CASSTVRGRNQPQHF. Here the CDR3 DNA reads TGTGCCAGCAGCACCGTTCGGGGGAGGAATCAGCCCCAGCATTTT.

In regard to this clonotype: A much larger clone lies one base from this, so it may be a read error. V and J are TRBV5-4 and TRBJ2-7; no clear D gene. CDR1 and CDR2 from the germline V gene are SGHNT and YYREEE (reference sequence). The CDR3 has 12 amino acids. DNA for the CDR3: TGTGTCAGCAGCTTGGTAGGCTCCGAGCAGTACTTC. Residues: CVSSLVGSEQYF.